Presented here are 32 T cell receptor beta chains from one specimen sequenced in a study of T cell responses to AZD1222 COVID-19 vaccine (dated by TCRdb to the early 2020s). The library was built by means of the immunoSEQ multiplex PCR assay. Sourced from immuneACCESS, this table was stored by TCRdb with only in-frame sequences that have V and J called. A share of the clones is absent; for the studies checked, an unresolved V gene accounts for under half, and the remainder has no known explanation. The sample table holds some 100,000 clones, of which around nine tenths were seen once. The top ten clonotypes cover about 4% of the sample. Taken with the paper, the label for time point translates to: about 28 days (+/-7) after the second vaccine dose. The sample in question was peripheral blood, obtained 28 days after the second AZD1222 dose. The source is an adult who received the AZD1222 COVID-19 vaccine.

This clone was picked up a small number of times. The rearrangement uses TRBV7-8 and TRBJ2-1; TRBD2 matches at 16 bases. CDR3 length equals 20 residues. Germline V CDR1 and CDR2: SGHVS, FQNEAQ. With V trimmed by 3 bases and J by 2 bases, 10 bases remained unmatched. CDR3 loop: CASSFLPGLAGGVTYNEQFF. Written as DNA, the CDR3 is TGTGCCAGCAGCTTCCTTCCGGGACTAGCGGGGGGGGTCACCTACAATGAGCAGTTCTTC.

This chain joins TRBV4-3 and TRBJ2-7; no clear D. Germline loops: CDR1 LGHNA, CDR2 YSLEER. V was clipped by 0 bases and J by 0 bases, with 12 bases between them. The CDR3 consists of 16 residues. The CDR3 here is CASSQDLAESSYEQYF. The CDR3 nucleotides are TGCGCCAGCAGCCAAGATTTGGCAGAGAGCTCCTACGAGCAGTACTTC.

This chain connects TRBV7-2 to TRBJ2-1; TRBD2 aligns across 16 bases. The CDR3 has 19 residues. Germline loops: CDR1 SGHTA, CDR2 FQGNSA. J lost 4 bases, V lost 4 bases, and 10 bases had no gene match. CDR3 DNA: TGTGCCAGCAGCTCGGGACTAGCGGGAGGGTTTCTAGTGTACAATGAGCAGTTCTTC. It encodes CASSSGLAGGFLVYNEQFF.

Worth noting for this clone: At one boundary the junction diverges from the germline segment, which might be a read error. The chain uses TRBV13 and TRBJ1-1, with a weak D call TRBD1 (5 bases). Per germline, CDR1 PRHDT and CDR2 FYEKMQ (reference sequence). The length of the CDR3 is 16 residues. The chain's CDR3 is CASTLAGHRWNTEAFF. The CDR3 bases are TGTGCCAGCACCTTAGCCGGACACAGATGGAACACTGAAGCTTTCTTT.

The chain couples TRBV12-3 or TRBV12-4 to TRBJ1-1, with 10 positions matching TRBD1. J lost 4 bases, V lost 9 bases, and 5 bases had no gene match. The CDR3 runs 13 residues. For the CDR3, the DNA is TGTGCCAGTACCTGGACAGGGGGCACTGAAGCTTTCTTT. This codes for CASTWTGGTEAFF.

The chain uses TRBV5-6 and TRBJ1-1, with D possibly being TRBD1 (5 bases). Trimming removed 4 bases from V and 0 bases from J, with 22 bases in between. CDR1 is SGHDT, CDR2 YYEEEE, per germline. The CDR3 loop spans 18 amino acids. CDR3 DNA sequence: TGTGCCAGCAGCCCCCCGGGGGGTTTCGCAGAAATGAACACTGAAGCTTTCTTT. Translated, it gives CASSPPGGFAEMNTEAFF. The full variable domain, completed using reference TRBV5-6 and TRBJ1-1, is DAGVTQSPTHLIKTRGQQVTLRCSPKSGHDTVSWYQQALGQGPQFIFQYYEEEERQRGNFPDRFSGHQFPNYSSELNVNALLLGDSALYLCASSPPGGFAEMNTEAFFGQGTRLTVV.

The chain recombines TRBV9 with TRBJ2-2, with a possible D match to TRBD1 (5 bases). The CDR3 is 13 amino acids. V lost 4 bases to trimming and J lost 4 bases, with 8 bases between them. Germline loops: CDR1 SGDLS, CDR2 YYNGEE. The CDR3 sequence is CASSQGFTGELFF. The CDR3 DNA reads as TGTGCCAGCAGCCAGGGATTCACCGGGGAGCTGTTTTTT. Based on the CDR3 plus reference TRBV9 and TRBJ2-2, the full variable domain is DSGVTQTPKHLITATGQRVTLRCSPRSGDLSVYWYQQSLDQGLQFLIQYYNGEERAKGNILERFSAQQFPDLHSELNLSSLELGDSALYFCASSQGFTGELFFGEGSRLTVL.

The rearrangement uses TRBV28 and TRBJ2-5; 9 bases are a match to TRBD1. Germline V gives CDR1 MDHEN, CDR2 SYDVKM. The CDR3 has 17 residues. The junction had 11 bases not matched to a gene; V was cut back by 2 bases and J by 4 bases. The CDR3 nucleotides are TGTGCCAGCAGTTTACTTGGGACAGGGCTGGGGGGAGAGACCCAGTACTTC. Translated: CASSLLGTGLGGETQYF.

This chain joins TRBV30 and TRBJ1-2; 10 positions match TRBD1. CDR3 length equals 14 residues. In germline, CDR1 is GTSNPN, CDR2 SVGIG (reference sequence). The V segment lost 2 bases and the J segment 6 bases; nucleotides outside the gene matches: 6. In DNA form, the CDR3 reads TGTGCCTGGAGTCAAACCGGGACAGGGGATGGCTACACCTTC. Protein sequence: CAWSQTGTGDGYTF.

The rearrangement uses TRBV5-1 and TRBJ1-1; 8 bases fit TRBD1. The length of the CDR3 is 12 residues. The junction had 3 bases not matched to a gene; V was cut back by 3 bases and J by 8 bases. The germline gives CDR1 SGHRS, CDR2 YFSETQ. The CDR3 region is CASSSNRGEAFF. CDR3 bases: TGCGCCAGCAGCTCGAACAGGGGGGAAGCTTTCTTT.

The chain carries TRBV30 and TRBJ2-5; TRBD1 or TRBD2 may be the D gene (6 bases each). Germline loops: CDR1 GTSNPN, CDR2 SVGIG (reference sequence). The CDR3 has 16 residues. The V end lost 1 base, the J end lost 7 bases, and 22 bases lay between the germline ends. The CDR3 DNA is TGTGCCTGGAGTGGACGGGGGCAGACACCCCCGGGGACCCAGTACTTC. Its protein product is CAWSGRGQTPPGTQYF.

The chain recombines TRBV27 with TRBJ1-1; D gene uncertain. This CDR3 spans 14 amino acids. Looked up from germline, CDR1 is MNHEY and CDR2 is SMNVEV (reference sequence). Deletions cut 2 bases from V and 3 bases from J, with 10 bases between. CDR3 nucleotide sequence: TGTGCCAGCAGTTTAGGCAGAACCGACACTGAAGCTTTCTTT. Its translation is CASSLGRTDTEAFF.

This chain joins TRBV5-8 and TRBJ1-5; D ambiguous. Germline V gene sequence: CDR1 SGHTS, CDR2 YDEGEE. CDR3 length: 12 residues. The CDR3 region has the DNA TGTTGTGAAGTGAATAGCAATCAGCCCCAGCATTTT. The encoded protein is CCEVNSNQPQHF.

The chain is built from TRBV19 and TRBJ1-1; D possibly corresponds to TRBD1 (6 bases). Looked up from germline, CDR1 is LNHDA and CDR2 is SQIVND (reference sequence). The V end lost 7 bases, the J end lost 0 bases, and 21 bases lay between the germline ends. CDR3 size: 17 residues. In DNA, the CDR3 is TGTGCCAGTATCCCAGAGGGGGGAATAAGTATGAACACTGAAGCTTTCTTT. Its translation is CASIPEGGISMNTEAFF.

The V and J genes are TRBV7-9 and TRBJ1-5; D is unclear. Germline lookup yields CDR1 SEHNR and CDR2 FQNEAQ (reference sequence). The CDR3 sequence is 13 residues long. The V gene lost 5 bases and the J gene lost 3 bases, with 8 bases spanning the gap. The CDR3 is CASSRAANQPQHF. Here the CDR3 DNA reads TGTGCCAGCAGCCGGGCGGCCAATCAGCCCCAGCATTTT.

This clone was picked up one time. The chain links TRBV6-2 or TRBV6-3 to TRBJ2-7; 7 bases align to TRBD1. This CDR3 spans 14 amino acids. The germline CDR1 and CDR2 sequences are MNHEY and SVGEGT. The J segment lost 6 bases and the V segment lost 2 bases, leaving 7 bases of the junction unmatched. The CDR3 coding sequence is TGTGCCAGCAGTTACCCCGGGACAGCCTCCGAGCAGTACTTC. As protein: CASSYPGTASEQYF.

This clone was seen a few times. The V and J genes are TRBV19 and TRBJ1-4; D remains ambiguous. Germline V gene sequence: CDR1 LNHDA, CDR2 SQIVND (reference sequence). This CDR3 spans 15 amino acids. V was shortened by 6 bases and J by 13 bases, with 24 bases between the two germline ends. CDR3 DNA sequence: TGTGCCAGTAGCACCGGGCGGACGCCCTCCGATTTACTGTTTTTT. This sequence encodes CASSTGRTPSDLLFF.

CDR3 nucleotides: TGTGCCAGCGGGGACACAGATACGCAGTATTTT. Its protein is CASGDTDTQYF. This sequence joins TRBV7-3 and TRBJ2-3; D uncertain. The germline V gene has CDR1 SGHTA and CDR2 FQGTGA. This CDR3 contains 11 residues. V lost 8 bases and J 2 bases, leaving 5 bases between the germline ends.

V usage is TRBV28 and J usage is TRBJ1-2, with a tentative D call TRBD1 (5 bases). The CDR3 is 14 amino acids. Germline CDR1 is MDHEN and CDR2 is SYDVKM. Trimming took off 5 bases at V and 2 bases at J, with 12 bases between the two ends. The CDR3 coding sequence is TGTGCCAGCAGTCGAGGGGACGGAAACTATGGCTACACCTTC. This codes for CASSRGDGNYGYTF.

V and J are TRBV14 and TRBJ1-2; 8 positions agree with TRBD1. V shed 4 bases and J 12 bases; nucleotides not matched to a gene: 7. The CDR3 is 12 residues long. Germline V gene sequence: CDR1 SGHDN, CDR2 FVKESK. CDR3 in DNA: TGTGCCAGCAGCCCTACAGGGGGGGTTCACACCTTC. It translates to CASSPTGGVHTF. The full variable domain, completed using reference TRBV14 and TRBJ1-2, is EAGVTQFPSHSVIEKGQTVTLRCDPISGHDNLYWYRRVMGKEIKFLLHFVKESKQDESGMPNNRFLAERTGGTYSTLKVQPAELEDSGVYFCASSPTGGVHTFGSGTRLTVV.

The chain uses TRBV9 and TRBJ1-2; D gene ambiguous. The CDR3 length is 12 residues. With 3 bases removed from V and 3 bases from J, the gap between germline ends came to 6 bases. In germline, CDR1 is SGDLS, CDR2 YYNGEE. The CDR3 nucleotides are TGTGCCAGCAGCGGTGGGGACTATGGCTACACCTTC. It translates to CASSGGDYGYTF.

The chain uses TRBV30 and TRBJ1-5, with D possibly being TRBD1 (5 bases). Trimming removed 3 bases at V and 4 bases at J, with 13 bases between. CDR3 length: 14 residues. Germline loops: CDR1 GTSNPN, CDR2 SVGIG (reference sequence). The CDR3 DNA is TGTGCCTGGAGCGGGCAGGGATGGAATCAGCCCCAGCATTTT. Protein: CAWSGQGWNQPQHF. The whole variable domain, filled in from reference TRBV30 and TRBJ1-5, reads SQTIHQWPATLVQPVGSPLSLECTVEGTSNPNLYWYRQAAGRGLQLLFYSVGIGQISSEVPQNLSASRPQDRQFILSSKKLLLSDSGFYLCAWSGQGWNQPQHFGDGTRLSIL.

A few counts support this clone. The V gene is TRBV6-1, the J gene TRBJ1-5; D gene uncertain. This CDR3 is built from 14 residues. Trimming took off 0 bases at V and 4 bases at J, with 7 bases between the two ends. Germline CDR1 and CDR2: MNHNS and SASEGT. CDR3 protein: CASSEASRNQPQHF. The DNA for the CDR3 is TGTGCCAGCAGTGAAGCGTCACGGAATCAGCCCCAGCATTTT.

This clone was recorded once. The chain uses TRBV3-1 (or the pseudogene TRBV3-2) and TRBJ2-5; D gene ambiguous. The CDR3 is 14 amino acids. Trimming stripped 3 bases from V and 5 bases from J, with 13 bases between. Looked up from germline, CDR1 is LGHDT and CDR2 is YNNKEL (reference sequence). This CDR3 is CASSHGPLWETQYF. The CDR3 coding sequence is TGTGCCAGCAGCCACGGGCCTTTATGGGAGACCCAGTACTTC.

V usage is TRBV7-2 and J usage is TRBJ2-5; D may correspond to TRBD1 or TRBD2 (5 bases each). This CDR3 has 14 residues. Between the trimmed V and J ends, which lost 2 bases and 1 base, there was a span of 8 bases. Germline assignment: CDR1 SGHTA and CDR2 FQGNSA. The CDR3 protein is CASSLLGGQETQYF. DNA of the CDR3: TGTGCCAGCAGCTTACTTGGGGGCCAAGAGACCCAGTACTTC.

This clone has only one observation. The rearrangement links TRBV7-2 to TRBJ1-6, with TRBD1 as a possible D gene (6 bases). Germline V lookup: CDR1 SGHTA, CDR2 FQGNSA. V shed 4 bases and J shed 10 bases, with 20 bases lying between them. The CDR3 spans 16 residues. CDR3 region: CASSSGQPVVKSPLHF. DNA of the CDR3: TGTGCCAGCAGCTCAGGACAGCCAGTGGTTAAGTCACCCCTCCACTTT.

The rearrangement uses TRBV7-8 and TRBJ2-7; perhaps TRBD2 as D (6 bases). The CDR3 has 15 residues. The germline V and J ends were trimmed by 1 base and 3 bases, with 13 bases remaining between them. Germline assignment: CDR1 SGHVS and CDR2 FQNEAQ. CDR3 in DNA: TGTGCCAGCAGCTTAGGCGGCGGGAAGAGCTACGAGCAGTACTTC. Encoded protein: CASSLGGGKSYEQYF.

The sample holds one count of this clone. V is TRBV9 and J is TRBJ2-1, with 11 bases fitting TRBD2. The V and J ends lost 10 bases and 8 bases, in that order; junction bases with no gene match: 17. This CDR3 is 16 amino acids long. Germline V CDR1 and CDR2: SGDLS, YYNGEE. As DNA, the CDR3 is TGTGCCCACAATATTAATAGCGGGGGGGAATATCATGAGCAGTTCTTC. Its translation: CAHNINSGGEYHEQFF.

The genes are TRBV19 and TRBJ2-3; TRBD1 is a possible D gene (6 bases). Trimming left V 10 bases short and J 4 bases short, with 21 bases between. This CDR3 spans 15 amino acids. Germline V gives CDR1 LNHDA, CDR2 SQIVND (reference sequence). This CDR3 is CATSPLRGFADTQYF. The CDR3 DNA is TGTGCCACCTCACCCCTTAGGGGGTTCGCAGATACGCAGTATTTT.

The genes are TRBV30 and TRBJ1-5, with TRBD1 matching 7 bases. CDR1 is GTSNPN and CDR2 is SVGIG in the germline V gene (reference sequence). V lost 4 bases to trimming and J lost 3 bases; unmatched junction nucleotides: 9. The CDR3 extends over 15 amino acids. Here the CDR3 DNA reads TGTGCCTGGAACAGGGGCTGGGGGGACAATCAGCCCCAGCATTTT. It encodes CAWNRGWGDNQPQHF.

V is TRBV5-8 and J is TRBJ1-4, with TRBD1 matching 8 bases. CDR1 and CDR2 from the germline V gene are SGHTS and YDEGEE. V shed 1 base and J 4 bases; nucleotides not matched to a gene: 6. The CDR3 extends over 16 amino acids. This chain's CDR3 is CASSLSGTGRNEKLFF. CDR3 DNA: TGTGCCAGCAGCTTGTCCGGGACAGGTCGTAATGAAAAACTGTTTTTT. Full variable domain (remainder filled in from reference TRBV5-8 and TRBJ1-4): EAGVTQSPTHLIKTRGQQATLRCSPISGHTSVYWYQQALGLGLQFLLWYDEGEERNRGNFPPRFSGRQFPNYSSELNVNALELEDSALYLCASSLSGTGRNEKLFFGSGTQLSVL.

V and J are TRBV12-3 or TRBV12-4 and TRBJ1-4; weak D call: TRBD1 (5 bases). This CDR3 has 12 residues. With 6 bases removed from V and 8 bases from J, the gap between germline ends came to 10 bases. CDR3 sequence (DNA): TGTGCCAGCAGGGGGGGGGACGAAAAACTGTTTTTT. This translates into CASRGGDEKLFF.